This T cell receptor gamma chain was identified during a study of gamma delta lymphoproliferative disorders and STAT genes. On the study more broadly: Sequenced Tgammadelta LGLL patients had either symptomatic or indolent disease. Delta libraries were made per EuroClonality-NGS working group procedure. Study-level findings and limits: Whether leukemic clones are public or private remains unconfirmed. Indolent patients' major clones mainly used Vgamma9-JgammaP and Vdelta2-Ddelta3-Jdelta1.

This CDR3 has 15 residues. Germline trimming cut 0 bases from V and 2 bases from J; bases unmatched to any gene: 4. Sequencing used genomic DNA taken from PBMCs of patients and controls. TCRdb reprocessed the multiplex PCR reads through CATT. The data contain around 2,000 gamma-chain clones, around 7.1% of them singletons. This clone was detected a few times. The antigen is not known. The TCR was taken from a human donor with gamma-delta T-cell large granular lymphocyte leukemia. The sample taken for sequencing was blood. The chain employs TRGV11 and TRGJ1 or TRGJ2. Here the J gene came from matching the DNA to germline, since TCRdb omits it. TRGV11 is reported as an ORF; its role is uncertain. In DNA form, the CDR3 reads TGTGCCTGCTGGATTAGGCACGTTCATTATTATAAGAAACTCTTT. Its protein is CACWIRHVHYYKKLF.